This T cell receptor (beta chain) was sequenced for a study of T cells in Graves' hyperthyroidism and ophthalmopathy. V lost 4 bases and J lost 0, with 13 bases in between. The CDR3 consists of 15 residues. Per germline, CDR1 SGHRS and CDR2 YFSETQ. RNA transcripts served as the template for amplifying TCR beta CDR3 regions. RT-PCR in the first round (using the HTBI primer set) targeted the TCR CDR3. Each CDR3 protein gets one entry after TCRdb re-called the multiplex PCR reads with MiXCR. In the table there are some 420,000 distinct CDR3 sequences, roughly 15% of which are singletons. This clonotype was observed at least ten times.

The J gene is TRBJ1-2, the V gene TRBV5-1, with unresolved D. This clonotype originated in a woman aged 18-29 years with Graves' hyperthyroidism. Sample: blood. The CDR3 sequence is CASSLPDPTNYGYTF. The CDR3 bases are TGCGCCAGCAGCCTGCCGGATCCAACTAACTATGGCTACACCTTC.